This T cell receptor beta chain comes out of a study of shared clonotypes between healthy human individuals. Looking at the study overall: A few men and a couple of women, aged 18 to 49, were donors. Study-level results: Blood was the only sampled material, and tissue repertoires likely differ.

The test was conducted at deep level. Several immunoSEQ plates held equal portions of the genomic DNA taken from each subset. Sequencing was performed with immunoSEQ multiplex PCR; in TCRdb, only in-frame clones are kept and a portion is missing. The sample holds approximately 2.5 million clones, 93% seen once. In this sample, this clone turned up once. Its antigen remains unknown. The sample consisted of naive CD4+ T cells from PBMCs. Subset noted: CD45RA+ positively selected. This TCR was recovered from a young man in good health. Some clones in this sample may be carry-over from other donors' samples.

The CDR3 sequence is CASSYSRASGRDEQYF. CDR3 nucleotide sequence: TGTGCCAGCAGTTACTCGAGGGCCAGCGGGAGGGACGAGCAGTACTTC. The chain is built from TRBV6-6 and TRBJ2-7; TRBD2 aligns across 10 bases. This CDR3 has 16 residues. CDR1 and CDR2 from the germline V gene are MNHNY and SVGAGI (reference sequence). The V gene end was trimmed by 0 bases and the J gene end by 5 bases; junction bases not matched to a gene: 7.